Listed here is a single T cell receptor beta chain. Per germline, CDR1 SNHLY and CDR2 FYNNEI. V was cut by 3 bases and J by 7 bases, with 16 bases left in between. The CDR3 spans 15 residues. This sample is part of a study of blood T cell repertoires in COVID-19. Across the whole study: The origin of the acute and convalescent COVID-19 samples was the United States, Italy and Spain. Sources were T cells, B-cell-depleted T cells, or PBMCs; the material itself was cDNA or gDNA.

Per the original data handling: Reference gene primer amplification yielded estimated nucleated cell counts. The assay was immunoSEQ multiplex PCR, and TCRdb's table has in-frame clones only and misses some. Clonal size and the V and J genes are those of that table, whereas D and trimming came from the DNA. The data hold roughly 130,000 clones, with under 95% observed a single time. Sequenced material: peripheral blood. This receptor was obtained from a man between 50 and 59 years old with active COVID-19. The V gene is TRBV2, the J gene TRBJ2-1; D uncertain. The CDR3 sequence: CASSEWARLSNEQFF. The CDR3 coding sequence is TGTGCCAGCAGTGAGTGGGCCAGGTTGAGTAATGAGCAGTTCTTC. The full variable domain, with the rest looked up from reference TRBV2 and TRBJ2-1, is EPEVTQTPSHQVTQMGQEVILRCVPISNHLYFYWYRQILGQKVEFLVSFYNNEISEKSEIFDDQFSVERPDGSNFTLKIRSTKLEDSAMYFCASSEWARLSNEQFFGPGTRLTVL.